This TCR beta chain was identified in a study of post-analysis software for immune sequencing data. A single count supports this clonotype. What it recognizes is unknown. TCR beta libraries were prepared from cDNA with unique molecular identifiers. TCRdb re-called the PCR reads through MiXCR, storing one row per CDR3 protein. The sample contains some 500,000 distinct CDR3 sequences, approximately 45% of which appear only once. This CDR3 spans 16 amino acids. Germline V gives CDR1 LGHNA, CDR2 YSLEER. V shed 3 bases and J 0 bases; nucleotides not matched to a gene: 6. General observations from the study: TRBV segments more frequent in patients than in controls numbered roughly 5 and included TRBV5-6, TRBV5-1 and TRBV20-1. Significantly lower normalized Chao1 diversity was found in patients with multiple sclerosis relative to controls.

The TCR sequence derives from a girl between 5 and 17 years old with multiple sclerosis. Sequencing was performed on blood. The gene calls are TRBV4-3 and TRBJ2-3, with TRBD1 matching 7 bases. For the CDR3, the DNA is TGCGCCAGCAGCCAGGAAACAGGGGCGAGCACAGATACGCAGTATTTT. Translation gives CASSQETGASTDTQYF.